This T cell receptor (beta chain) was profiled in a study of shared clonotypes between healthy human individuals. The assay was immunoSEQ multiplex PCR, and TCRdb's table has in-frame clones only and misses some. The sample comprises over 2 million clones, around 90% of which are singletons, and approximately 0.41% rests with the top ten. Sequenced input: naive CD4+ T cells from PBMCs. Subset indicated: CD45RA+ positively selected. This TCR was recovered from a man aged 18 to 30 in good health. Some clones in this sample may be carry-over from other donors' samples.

The CDR3 spells CGGSQAFF. The CDR3 DNA reads TGTGGCGGGAGTCAAGCTTTCTTT. V gene TRBV6-1 combines with J gene TRBJ1-1; D gene uncertain. CDR1 and CDR2 (germline): MNHNS, SASEGT. The CDR3 sequence is 8 residues long.